This TCR beta chain stems from a study of shared clonotypes between healthy human individuals. General observations from the study: Shared across several donors were 5% to 6% of the naive CD4 clonotypes.

Some 27,000 T cell genomes, or approximately 190 ng DNA, went into the sorted-subset replicate PCRs. Here immunoSEQ multiplex PCR was the method, and the copy in TCRdb shows in-frame clones only, minus some. The sample carries 2,500,000 or so clones, 80% to 95% recorded once. The CDR3 runs to 13 residues. Germline V lookup: CDR1 MDHEN, CDR2 SYDVKM. The J segment lost 5 bases and the V segment lost 5 bases, leaving 5 bases of the junction unmatched. Notes on this clone: The antigen remains unidentified.

The chain combines TRBV28 with TRBJ2-5, with 7 positions matching TRBD1. The sequence came from a man younger than 35 in good health. Some clones in this sample may be carry-over from other donors' samples. The source material was naive CD4+ T cells from PBMCs. Subset given: CD45RA+ positively selected. The DNA of the CDR3 is TGTGCCAGCAGTAAGAGGGGGCTGGAGACCCAGTACTTC. Protein product: CASSKRGLETQYF.